The clone carrying this T cell receptor beta chain was counted many times. No antigen is known for it. The data were obtained in a study of T cells in Graves' hyperthyroidism and ophthalmopathy. Findings and limits, study-wide: Most thyroid clonotypes expanded above 0.001 were also detected in blood. Prediction of ophthalmopathy progression came a median roughly 6.6 months pre-onset.

Looked up from germline, CDR1 is KGHSH and CDR2 is LQKENI. This CDR3 contains 13 residues. Trimming removed 2 bases from V and 4 bases from J, with 9 bases in between. It was RNA transcripts that yielded the amplified TCR beta CDR3 regions. The HTBI set primed first-round TCR CDR3 RT-PCR. TCRdb independently ran MiXCR on the multiplex PCR reads; one entry per CDR3 protein. The table records almost 350,000 distinct CDR3 sequences, over 15% of them present only once. The rearrangement links TRBV18 to TRBJ2-7; possible D gene TRBD1, 5 bases. This sequence was found in a woman aged 40 to 55 with Graves' ophthalmopathy. What was sequenced was blood. The DNA of the CDR3 is TGTGCCAGCTCACCAGGAAGGACATACGAGCAGTACTTC. It is translated as CASSPGRTYEQYF.